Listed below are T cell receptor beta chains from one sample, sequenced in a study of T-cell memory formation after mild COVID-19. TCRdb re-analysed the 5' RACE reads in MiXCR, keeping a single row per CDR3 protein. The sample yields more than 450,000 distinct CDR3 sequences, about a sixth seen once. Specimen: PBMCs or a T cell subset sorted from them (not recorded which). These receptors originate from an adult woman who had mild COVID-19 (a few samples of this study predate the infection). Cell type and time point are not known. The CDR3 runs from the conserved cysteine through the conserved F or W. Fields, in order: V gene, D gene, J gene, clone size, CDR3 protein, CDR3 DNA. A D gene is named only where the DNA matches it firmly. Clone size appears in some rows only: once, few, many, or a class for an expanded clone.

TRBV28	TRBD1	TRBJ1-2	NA	CASRAGQGAREAYGYTF	TGTGCCAGCAGGGCGGGACAGGGGGCGCGGGAGGCCTATGGCTACACCTTC
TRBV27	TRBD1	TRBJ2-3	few	CASSFGRGSTDTQYF	TGTGCCAGCAGTTTCGGCAGGGGGAGCACAGATACGCAGTATTTT
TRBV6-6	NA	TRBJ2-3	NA	CASSPPRGGGTDTQYF	TGTGCCAGCAGCCCACCTCGGGGCGGAGGCACAGATACGCAGTATTTT
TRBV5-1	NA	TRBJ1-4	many	CASSLGWATNEKLFF	TGCGCCAGCAGCTTGGGATGGGCAACTAATGAAAAACTGTTTTTT
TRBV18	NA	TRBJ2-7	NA	CASSPRGQGSGTLKYYEQYF	TGTGCCAGCTCACCACGGGGGCAAGGGTCTGGGACACTCAAATACTACGAGCAGTACTTC
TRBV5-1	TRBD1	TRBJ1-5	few	CASRRGQGSNQPQHF	TGCGCCAGCAGACGTGGACAGGGAAGCAATCAGCCCCAGCATTTT
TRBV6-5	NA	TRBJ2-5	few	CASSYAQGSQYF	TGTGCCAGCAGTTACGCCCAGGGGAGCCAGTACTTC
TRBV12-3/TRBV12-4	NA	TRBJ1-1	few	CASSAPAGRMNTEAFF	TGTGCCAGCAGTGCCCCGGCGGGAAGGATGAACACTGAAGCTTTCTTT
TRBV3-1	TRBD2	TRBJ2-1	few	CASSQDIPSGYNEQFF	TGTGCCAGCAGCCAAGATATCCCTAGCGGGTACAATGAGCAGTTCTTC
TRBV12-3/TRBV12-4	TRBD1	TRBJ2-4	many	CASSLALGDRVGDYIQYF	TGTGCCAGCAGTTTAGCGCTCGGGGACAGGGTTGGTGATTACATTCAGTACTTC
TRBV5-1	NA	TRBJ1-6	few	CASSLDGLRDSPLHF	TGCGCCAGCAGCTTGGACGGGCTTCGGGATTCACCCCTCCACTTT
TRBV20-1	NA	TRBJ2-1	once	CSARRGGPGNEQFF	TGCAGTGCTAGAAGGGGAGGCCCAGGCAATGAGCAGTTCTTC
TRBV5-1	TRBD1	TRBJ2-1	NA	CASSRGQLYNEQFF	TGCGCCAGCAGCCGGGGACAGCTATACAATGAGCAGTTCTTC
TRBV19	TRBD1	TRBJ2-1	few	CASSVDRGSYNEQFF	TGTGCCAGTAGTGTTGACAGGGGGTCCTACAATGAGCAGTTCTTC
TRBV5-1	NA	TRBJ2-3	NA	CASSLLAQVGTDTQYF	TGCGCCAGCAGCTTGTTGGCCCAGGTCGGCACAGATACGCAGTATTTT
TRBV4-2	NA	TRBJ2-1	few	CASSQDGQQAVHNEQFF	TGTGCCAGCAGCCAAGACGGCCAACAAGCGGTCCACAATGAGCAGTTCTTC
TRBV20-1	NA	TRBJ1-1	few	CSARVGHYTEAFF	TGCAGTGCTAGAGTGGGCCATTACACTGAAGCTTTCTTT
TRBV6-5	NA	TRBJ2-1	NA	CASSYSTAHNEQFF	TGTGCCAGCAGTTACTCGACGGCTCACAATGAGCAGTTCTTC
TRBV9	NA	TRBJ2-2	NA	CASGDSNTGELFF	TGTGCCAGCGGGGACTCGAACACCGGGGAGCTGTTTTTT
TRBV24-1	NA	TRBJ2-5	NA	CATSHQGTQDTQYF	TGTGCCACCAGTCATCAGGGGACCCAAGATACCCAGTACTTC
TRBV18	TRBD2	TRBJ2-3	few	CASSPPFGLAGGASTDTQYF	TGTGCCAGCTCACCACCTTTCGGACTAGCGGGAGGGGCTAGCACAGATACGCAGTATTTT
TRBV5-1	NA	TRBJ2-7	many	CASSLRDPLSYEQYF	TGCGCCAGCAGCCTCCGGGACCCCCTCTCCTACGAGCAGTACTTC
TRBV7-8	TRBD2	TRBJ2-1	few	CASSSGLADTYNEQFF	TGTGCCAGCAGCAGTGGACTAGCGGATACCTACAATGAGCAGTTCTTC
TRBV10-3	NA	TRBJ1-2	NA	CAIRGTLGYGYTF	TGTGCCATCCGGGGGACACTGGGCTATGGCTACACCTTC
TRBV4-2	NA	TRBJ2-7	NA	CASSQRTHYEQYF	TGTGCCAGCAGCCAACGCACCCACTACGAGCAGTACTTC
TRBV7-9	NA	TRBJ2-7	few	CASSLARGRSSFLVHYEQYF	TGTGCCAGCAGCTTGGCCCGCGGCAGGTCGTCCTTTCTAGTCCACTACGAGCAGTACTTC
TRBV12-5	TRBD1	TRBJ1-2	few	CASGLGQGAYGYTF	TGTGCTAGTGGTCTGGGACAGGGGGCGTATGGCTACACCTTC
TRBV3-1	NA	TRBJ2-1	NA	CASSQDPGDSGDNEQFF	TGTGCCAGCAGCCAAGACCCTGGAGATAGCGGAGACAATGAGCAGTTCTTC
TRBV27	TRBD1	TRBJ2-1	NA	CASSGRTGHSYNEQFF	TGTGCCAGCAGTGGAAGGACAGGTCACTCCTACAATGAGCAGTTCTTC
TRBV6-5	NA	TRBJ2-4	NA	CASSYSSTALAKNIQYF	TGTGCCAGCAGTTACTCGAGTACAGCCCTAGCCAAAAACATTCAGTACTTC
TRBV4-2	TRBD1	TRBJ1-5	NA	CASSQTGSVSQPQHF	TGTGCCAGCAGCCAGACAGGGAGTGTTAGCCAGCCCCAGCATTTT
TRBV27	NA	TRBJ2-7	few	CASSLSTGLYEQYF	TGTGCCAGCAGTTTATCAACAGGGCTCTACGAGCAGTACTTC
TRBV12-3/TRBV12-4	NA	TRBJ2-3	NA	CASSLVGSGDTQYF	TGTGCCAGCAGTTTAGTAGGGTCTGGGGATACGCAGTATTTT
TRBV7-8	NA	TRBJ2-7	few	CASSPEDSSYEQYF	TGTGCCAGCAGCCCGGAGGACAGTTCCTACGAGCAGTACTTC
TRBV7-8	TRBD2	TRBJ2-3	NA	CASRARTSGYTDTQYF	TGTGCCAGTAGGGCCAGGACTAGCGGCTACACAGATACGCAGTATTTT
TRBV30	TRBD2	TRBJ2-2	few	CAWSVLAGDTGELFF	TGTGCCTGGAGTGTACTAGCGGGAGACACCGGGGAGCTGTTTTTT
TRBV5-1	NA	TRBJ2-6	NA	CASSFDGRVTGANVLTF	TGCGCCAGCAGCTTCGACGGCCGTGTTACTGGGGCCAACGTCCTGACTTTC
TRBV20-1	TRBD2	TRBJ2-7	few	CSARGLADSYEQYF	TGCAGTGCCCGAGGACTAGCGGATTCCTACGAGCAGTACTTC
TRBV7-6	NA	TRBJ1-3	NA	CASSLRRDTIYF	TGTGCCAGCAGCTTAAGGCGGGACACCATATATTTT
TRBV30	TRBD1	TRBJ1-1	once	CAWSEPDRGRTEAFF	TGTGCCTGGAGTGAGCCGGACAGGGGGCGGACTGAAGCTTTCTTT
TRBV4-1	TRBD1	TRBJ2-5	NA	CASSQDLLPGTGDPRETQYF	TGCGCCAGCAGCCAAGATCTACTCCCCGGGACAGGGGACCCAAGAGAGACCCAGTACTTC
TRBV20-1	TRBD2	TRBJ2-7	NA	CSARVLAGTSYEQYF	TGCAGTGCTAGAGTACTAGCGGGGACCTCCTACGAGCAGTACTTC
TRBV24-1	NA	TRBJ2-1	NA	CATSDLRTYNEQFF	TGTGCCACCAGTGATCTCAGGACCTACAATGAGCAGTTCTTC
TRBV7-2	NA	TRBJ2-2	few	CASSLAIAGELFF	TGTGCCAGCAGCTTAGCGATCGCGGGGGAGCTGTTTTTT
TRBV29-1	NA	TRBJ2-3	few	CSVEDRTGPIRTDTQYF	TGCAGCGTTGAAGATCGTACAGGGCCCATCCGCACAGATACGCAGTATTTT
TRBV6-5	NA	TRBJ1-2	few	CASIRLAGPKGGYTF	TGTGCCAGCATCCGACTGGCAGGCCCCAAAGGTGGCTACACCTTC
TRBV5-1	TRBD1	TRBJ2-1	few	CASSFSTGGRNEQFF	TGCGCCAGCAGCTTCTCGACAGGGGGACGCAATGAGCAGTTCTTC
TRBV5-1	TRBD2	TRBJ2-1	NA	CASSLVAGVDYNEQFF	TGCGCCAGCAGCTTGGTAGCGGGAGTAGATTACAATGAGCAGTTCTTC
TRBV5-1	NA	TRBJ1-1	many	CASSLVVNTEAFF	TGCGCCAGCAGCTTGGTTGTGAACACTGAAGCTTTCTTT
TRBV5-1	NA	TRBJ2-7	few	CASSPRVGGTSYEQYF	TGCGCCAGCAGCCCGAGGGTAGGTGGCACCTCCTACGAGCAGTACTTC
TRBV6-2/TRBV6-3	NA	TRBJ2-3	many	CASSRRDSTNTDTQYF	TGTGCCAGCAGTCGCCGGGACTCTACAAACACAGATACGCAGTATTTT
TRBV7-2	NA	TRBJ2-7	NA	CASSFNLASYSYEQYF	TGTGCCAGCAGCTTTAACCTCGCAAGCTACTCCTACGAGCAGTACTTC